This T cell receptor (beta chain) emerged from a study of T cells in Graves' hyperthyroidism and ophthalmopathy. Amplification yielded TCR beta CDR3 regions, with RNA transcripts as the source. When the TCR CDR3 underwent first-round RT-PCR, the HTBI primer set was used. TCRdb independently ran MiXCR on the multiplex PCR reads; one entry per CDR3 protein. The sample carries around 500,000 distinct CDR3 sequences, 13% to 15% recorded once. General study points: A model using 13 V-J features told ophthalmopathy apart from stable hyperthyroidism.

This clonotype has more than one count but fewer than ten. Its antigen remains unknown. The sequence was obtained from a woman aged 35 to 49 with Graves' hyperthyroidism. The sample consisted of blood.

The DNA for the CDR3 is TGCGCCAGCAGTGATGGAAATTCACCCCTCCACTTT. As protein: CASSDGNSPLHF. The chain combines TRBV10-1 with TRBJ1-6, with D unresolved. Germline-derived CDR1 and CDR2 are WNHNN and SYGVQD (reference sequence). The CDR3 spans 12 residues. Trimming removed 3 bases at V and 7 bases at J, with 4 bases between.